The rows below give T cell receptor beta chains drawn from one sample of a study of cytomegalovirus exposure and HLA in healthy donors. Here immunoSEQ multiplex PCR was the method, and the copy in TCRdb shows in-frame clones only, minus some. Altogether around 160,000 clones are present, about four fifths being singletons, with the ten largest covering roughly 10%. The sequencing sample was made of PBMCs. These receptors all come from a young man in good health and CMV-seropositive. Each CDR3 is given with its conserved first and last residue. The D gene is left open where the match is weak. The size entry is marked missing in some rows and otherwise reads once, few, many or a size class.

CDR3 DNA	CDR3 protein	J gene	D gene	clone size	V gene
TGTGCCAGCACCCCGATCGACAGGACCGAAAACGAGCAGTACTTC	CASTPIDRTENEQYF	TRBJ2-7	-	-	TRBV7-9
TGTGCCAGCGGGCAAGGCGAGCGGGGGCCCTCCTACGAGCAGTACTTC	CASGQGERGPSYEQYF	TRBJ2-7	TRBD2	-	TRBV2
TGTGCCAGCAGCTCCGGGGTGGTCGGGGAGCTGTTTTTT	CASSSGVVGELFF	TRBJ2-2	-	-	TRBV7-2
TGTGCCAGCAAAGGGGGCCACGCGATAACAGATACGCAGTATTTT	CASKGGHAITDTQYF	TRBJ2-3	TRBD1	few	TRBV28
TGCGCCAGCAGCTTGGAGGGGACCTACAATGAGCAGTTCTTC	CASSLEGTYNEQFF	TRBJ2-1	-	-	TRBV5-1
TGCGCCAGCAGCCCGGGACTACGCCGCCCCCCTGAGGCCGAGCAGTACTTC	CASSPGLRRPPEAEQYF	TRBJ2-7	TRBD2	-	TRBV5-1
TGTGCCAGCAGCCCACTGGGGGACAGCCGACACGAGCAGTACTTC	CASSPLGDSRHEQYF	TRBJ2-7	TRBD1	-	TRBV9
TGTGCCAGCAGCGTAGAGGGACAGGGTCCGGGTGAGCAGTACTTC	CASSVEGQGPGEQYF	TRBJ2-7	TRBD1	-	TRBV9
TGTGCCAGCAGTTACGAGAACTCCTATAATTCACCCCTCCACTTT	CASSYENSYNSPLHF	TRBJ1-6	-	-	TRBV6-5
TGTGCCAGCAGCTTAAGAGGAGTCCTTTATGGCTACACCTTC	CASSLRGVLYGYTF	TRBJ1-2	-	few	TRBV5-8